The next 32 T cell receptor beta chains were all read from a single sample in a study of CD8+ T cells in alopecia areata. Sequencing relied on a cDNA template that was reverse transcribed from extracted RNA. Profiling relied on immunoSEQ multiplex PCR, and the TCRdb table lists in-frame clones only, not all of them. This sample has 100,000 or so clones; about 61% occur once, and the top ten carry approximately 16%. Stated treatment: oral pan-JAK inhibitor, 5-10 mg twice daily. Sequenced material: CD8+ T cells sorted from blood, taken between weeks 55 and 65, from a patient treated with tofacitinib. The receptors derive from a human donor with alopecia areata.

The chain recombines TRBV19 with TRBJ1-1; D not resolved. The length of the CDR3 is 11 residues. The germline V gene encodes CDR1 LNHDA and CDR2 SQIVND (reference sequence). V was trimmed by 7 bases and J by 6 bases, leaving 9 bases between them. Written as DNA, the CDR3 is TGTGCCAGTATATCGTGGGCTGAAGCTTTCTTT. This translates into CASISWAEAFF.

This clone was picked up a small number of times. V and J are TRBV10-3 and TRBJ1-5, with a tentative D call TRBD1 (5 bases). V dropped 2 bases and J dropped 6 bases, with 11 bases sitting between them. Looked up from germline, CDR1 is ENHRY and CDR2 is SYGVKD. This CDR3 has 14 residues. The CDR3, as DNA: TGTGCCATCAGTGAGGGGGGGAGCGGTCAGCCCCAGCATTTT. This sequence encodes CAISEGGSGQPQHF.

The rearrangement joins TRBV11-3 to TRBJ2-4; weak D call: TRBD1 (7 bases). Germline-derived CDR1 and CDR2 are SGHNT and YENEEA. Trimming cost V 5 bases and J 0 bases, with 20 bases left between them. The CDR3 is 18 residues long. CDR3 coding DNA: TGTGCCAGCAGCACACAGTCGGGGGACAGCCGAGCCAAAAACATTCAGTACTTC. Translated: CASSTQSGDSRAKNIQYF.

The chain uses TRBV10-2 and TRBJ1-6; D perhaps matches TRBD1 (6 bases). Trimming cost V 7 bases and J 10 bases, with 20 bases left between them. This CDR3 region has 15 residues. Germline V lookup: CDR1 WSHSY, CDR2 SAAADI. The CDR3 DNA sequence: TGCGCCAGCACCTACCAAACAGGGAAAGGGTCACCCCTCCACTTT. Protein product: CASTYQTGKGSPLHF.

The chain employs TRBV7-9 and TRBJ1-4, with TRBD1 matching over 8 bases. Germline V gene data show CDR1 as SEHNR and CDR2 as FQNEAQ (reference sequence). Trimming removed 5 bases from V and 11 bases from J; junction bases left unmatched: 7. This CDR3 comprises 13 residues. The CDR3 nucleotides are TGTGCCAGCAGCCGGACAGGGAACTTGAAACTGTTTTTT. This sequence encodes CASSRTGNLKLFF.

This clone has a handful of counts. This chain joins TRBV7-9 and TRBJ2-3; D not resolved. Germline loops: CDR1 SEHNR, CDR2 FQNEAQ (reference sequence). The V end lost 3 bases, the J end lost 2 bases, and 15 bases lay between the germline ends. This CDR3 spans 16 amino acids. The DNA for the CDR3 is TGTGCCAGCAGCTTGTTCCCGACCGACGACACAGATACGCAGTATTTT. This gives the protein CASSLFPTDDTDTQYF.

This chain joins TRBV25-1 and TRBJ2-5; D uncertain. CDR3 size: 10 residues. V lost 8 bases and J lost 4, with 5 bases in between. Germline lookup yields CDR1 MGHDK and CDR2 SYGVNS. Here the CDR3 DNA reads TGTGCCAGCGTTCGAGAGACCCAGTACTTC. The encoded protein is CASVRETQYF. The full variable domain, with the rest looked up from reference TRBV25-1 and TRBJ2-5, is EADIYQTPRYLVIGTGKKITLECSQTMGHDKMYWYQQDPGMELHLIHYSYGVNSTEKGDLSSESTVSRIRTEHFPLTLESARPSHTSQYLCASVRETQYFGPGTRLLVL.

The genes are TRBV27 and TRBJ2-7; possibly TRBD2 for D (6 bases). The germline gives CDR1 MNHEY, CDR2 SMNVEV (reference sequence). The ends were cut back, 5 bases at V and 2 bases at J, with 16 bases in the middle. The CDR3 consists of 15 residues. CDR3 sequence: CASSPLGGQTYEQYF. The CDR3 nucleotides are TGTGCCAGCAGTCCCCTCGGGGGTCAAACCTACGAGCAGTACTTC.

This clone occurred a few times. CDR3 bases: TGTGCCAGCTCACCTCTCGTCTCCCGGACAGTGGAAGGGGAGCTGTTTTTT. This sequence encodes CASSPLVSRTVEGELFF. The V gene is TRBV18, the J gene TRBJ2-2; D may be TRBD1 (6 bases). CDR3 length: 17 amino acids. Germline V lookup: CDR1 KGHSH, CDR2 LQKENI. The germline V and J ends were trimmed by 3 bases and 8 bases, with 22 bases remaining between them.

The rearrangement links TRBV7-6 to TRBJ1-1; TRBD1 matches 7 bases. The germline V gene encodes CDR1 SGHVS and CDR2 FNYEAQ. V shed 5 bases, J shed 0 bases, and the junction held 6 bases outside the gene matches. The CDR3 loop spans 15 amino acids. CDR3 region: CASSPPTGMNTEAFF. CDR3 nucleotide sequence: TGTGCCAGCAGCCCTCCGACAGGGATGAACACTGAAGCTTTCTTT.

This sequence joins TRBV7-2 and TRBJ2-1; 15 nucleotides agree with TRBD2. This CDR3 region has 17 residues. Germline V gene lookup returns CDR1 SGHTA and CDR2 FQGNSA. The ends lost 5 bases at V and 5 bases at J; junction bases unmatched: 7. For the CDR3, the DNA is TGTGCCAGCAGCGTAAGGACTAGCGGGGGGGCAAACAATGAGCAGTTCTTC. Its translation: CASSVRTSGGANNEQFF. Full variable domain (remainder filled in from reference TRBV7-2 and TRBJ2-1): GAGVSQSPSNKVTEKGKDVELRCDPISGHTALYWYRQSLGQGLEFLIYFQGNSAPDKSGLPSDRFSAERTGGSVSTLTIQRTQQEDSAVYLCASSVRTSGGANNEQFFGPGTRLTVL.

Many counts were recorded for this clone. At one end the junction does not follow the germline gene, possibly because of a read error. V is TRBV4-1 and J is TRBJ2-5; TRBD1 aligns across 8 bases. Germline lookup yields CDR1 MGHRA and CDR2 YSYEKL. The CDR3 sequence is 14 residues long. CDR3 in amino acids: CASSQDRGWETQYF. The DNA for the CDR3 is TGCGCCAGCAGTCAAGACAGGGGATGGGAGACCCAGTACTTC.

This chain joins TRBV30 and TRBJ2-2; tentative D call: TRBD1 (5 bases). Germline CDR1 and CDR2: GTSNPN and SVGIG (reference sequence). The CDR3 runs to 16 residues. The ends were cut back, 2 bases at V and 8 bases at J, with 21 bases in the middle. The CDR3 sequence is CAWSSVRGHTLGELFF. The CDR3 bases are TGTGCCTGGAGTTCAGTTAGAGGACACACCTTGGGGGAGCTGTTTTTT. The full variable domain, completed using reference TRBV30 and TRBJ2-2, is SQTIHQWPATLVQPVGSPLSLECTVEGTSNPNLYWYRQAAGRGLQLLFYSVGIGQISSEVPQNLSASRPQDRQFILSSKKLLLSDSGFYLCAWSSVRGHTLGELFFGEGSRLTVL.

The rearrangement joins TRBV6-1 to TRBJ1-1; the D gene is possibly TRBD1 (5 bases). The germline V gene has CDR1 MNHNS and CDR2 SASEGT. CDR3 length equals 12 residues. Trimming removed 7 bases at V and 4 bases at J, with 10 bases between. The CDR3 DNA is TGTGCCAGCATACCCGGGGGCACTGAAGCTTTCTTT. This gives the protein CASIPGGTEAFF.

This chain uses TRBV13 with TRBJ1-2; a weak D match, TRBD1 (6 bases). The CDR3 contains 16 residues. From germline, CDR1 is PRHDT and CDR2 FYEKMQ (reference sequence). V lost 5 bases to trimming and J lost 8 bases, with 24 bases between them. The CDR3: CASSTYAGQTVEGYTF. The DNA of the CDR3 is TGTGCCAGCAGCACCTACGCTGGACAGACTGTGGAAGGCTACACCTTC.

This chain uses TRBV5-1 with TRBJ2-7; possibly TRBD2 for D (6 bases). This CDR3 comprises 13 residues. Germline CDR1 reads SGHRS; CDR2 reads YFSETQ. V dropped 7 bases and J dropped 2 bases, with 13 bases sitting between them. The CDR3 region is CASWGGGTYEQYF. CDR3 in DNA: TGCGCCAGCTGGGGAGGAGGAACCTACGAGCAGTACTTC.

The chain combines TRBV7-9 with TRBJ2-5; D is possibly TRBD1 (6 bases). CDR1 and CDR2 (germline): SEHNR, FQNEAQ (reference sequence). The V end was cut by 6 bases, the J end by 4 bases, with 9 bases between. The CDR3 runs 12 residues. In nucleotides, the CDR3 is TGTGCCAGCAGACCAGGGGCAGAGACCCAGTACTTC. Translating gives CASRPGAETQYF.

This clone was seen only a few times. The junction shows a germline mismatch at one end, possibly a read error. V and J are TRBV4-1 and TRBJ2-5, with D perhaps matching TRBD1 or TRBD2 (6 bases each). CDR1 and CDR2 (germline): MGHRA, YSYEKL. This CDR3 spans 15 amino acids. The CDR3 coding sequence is TGTGCCAGCAGCCCCGACAGGACCGGAGGGGAGACCCAGTACTTC. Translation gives CASSPDRTGGETQYF.

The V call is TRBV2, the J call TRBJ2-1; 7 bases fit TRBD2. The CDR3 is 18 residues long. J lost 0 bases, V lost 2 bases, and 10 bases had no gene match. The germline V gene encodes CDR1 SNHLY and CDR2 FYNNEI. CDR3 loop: CASSEWGSSGSSYNEQFF. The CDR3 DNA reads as TGTGCCAGCAGTGAATGGGGATCTAGCGGAAGCTCCTACAATGAGCAGTTCTTC.

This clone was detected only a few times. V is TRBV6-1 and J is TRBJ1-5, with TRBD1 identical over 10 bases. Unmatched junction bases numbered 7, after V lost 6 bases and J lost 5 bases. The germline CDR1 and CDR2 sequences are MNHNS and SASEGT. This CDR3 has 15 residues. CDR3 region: CASSLGQGDDQPQHF. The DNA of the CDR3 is TGTGCCAGCAGCCTTGGACAGGGGGACGATCAGCCCCAGCATTTT.

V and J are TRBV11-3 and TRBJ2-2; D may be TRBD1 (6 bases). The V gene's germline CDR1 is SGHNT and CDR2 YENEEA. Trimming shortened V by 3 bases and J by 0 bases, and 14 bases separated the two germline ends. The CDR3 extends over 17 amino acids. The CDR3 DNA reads TGTGCCAGCAGCTTGGACAGCCCCGTCGCGAACACCGGGGAGCTGTTTTTT. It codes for CASSLDSPVANTGELFF.

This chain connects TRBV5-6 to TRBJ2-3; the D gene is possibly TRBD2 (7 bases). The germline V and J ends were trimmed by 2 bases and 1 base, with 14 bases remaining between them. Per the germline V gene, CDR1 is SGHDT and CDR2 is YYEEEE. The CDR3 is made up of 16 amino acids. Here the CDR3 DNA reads TGTGCCAGCAGCTTTTGGTTCGGGGGGCGCACAGATACGCAGTATTTT. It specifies CASSFWFGGRTDTQYF.

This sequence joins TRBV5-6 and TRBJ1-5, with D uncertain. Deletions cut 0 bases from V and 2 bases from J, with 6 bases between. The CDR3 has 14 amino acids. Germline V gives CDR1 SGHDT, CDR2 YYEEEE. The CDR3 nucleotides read TGTGCCAGCAGCTTGGGGAGGGGCAATCAGCCCCAGCATTTT. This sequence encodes CASSLGRGNQPQHF.

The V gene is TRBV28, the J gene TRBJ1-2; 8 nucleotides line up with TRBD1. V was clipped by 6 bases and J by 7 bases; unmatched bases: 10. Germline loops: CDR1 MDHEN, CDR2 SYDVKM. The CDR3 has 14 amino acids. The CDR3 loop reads CASRARTTGGGYTF. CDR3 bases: TGTGCCAGCAGGGCCAGAACCACAGGGGGTGGCTACACCTTC.

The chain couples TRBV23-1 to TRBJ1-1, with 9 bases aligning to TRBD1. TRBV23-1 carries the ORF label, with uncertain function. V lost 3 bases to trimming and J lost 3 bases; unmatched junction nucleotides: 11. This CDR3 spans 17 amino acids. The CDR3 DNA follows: TGCGCCAGCAGTCAGCCGGGACAGGGCCCGGCGGACACTGAAGCTTTCTTT. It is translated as CASSQPGQGPADTEAFF.

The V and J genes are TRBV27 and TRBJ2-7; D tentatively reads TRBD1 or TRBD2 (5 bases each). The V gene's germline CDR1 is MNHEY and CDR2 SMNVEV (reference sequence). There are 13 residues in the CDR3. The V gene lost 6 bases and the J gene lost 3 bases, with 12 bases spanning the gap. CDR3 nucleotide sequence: TGTGCCAGCAGAAGGGACGGATACTACGAGCAGTACTTC. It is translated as CASRRDGYYEQYF.

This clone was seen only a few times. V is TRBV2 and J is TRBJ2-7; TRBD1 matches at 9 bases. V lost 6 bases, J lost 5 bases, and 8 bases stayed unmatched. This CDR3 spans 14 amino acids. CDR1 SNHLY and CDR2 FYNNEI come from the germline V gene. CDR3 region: CASRLQGAKNEQYF. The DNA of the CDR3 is TGTGCCAGCAGACTACAGGGGGCGAAGAACGAGCAGTACTTC.

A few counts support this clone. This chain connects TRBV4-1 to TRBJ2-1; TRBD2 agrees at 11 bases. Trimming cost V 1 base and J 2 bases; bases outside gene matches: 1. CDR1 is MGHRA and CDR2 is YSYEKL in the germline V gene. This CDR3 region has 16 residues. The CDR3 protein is CASSQGLAGPYNEQFF. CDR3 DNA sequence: TGCGCCAGCAGCCAAGGACTAGCGGGGCCCTACAATGAGCAGTTCTTC.

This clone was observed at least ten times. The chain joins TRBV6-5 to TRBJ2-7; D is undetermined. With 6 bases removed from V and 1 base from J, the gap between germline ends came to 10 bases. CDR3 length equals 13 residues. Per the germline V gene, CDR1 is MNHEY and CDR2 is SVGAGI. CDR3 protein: CASSPAPSYEQYF. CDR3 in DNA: TGTGCCAGCAGCCCAGCACCGTCCTACGAGCAGTACTTC.

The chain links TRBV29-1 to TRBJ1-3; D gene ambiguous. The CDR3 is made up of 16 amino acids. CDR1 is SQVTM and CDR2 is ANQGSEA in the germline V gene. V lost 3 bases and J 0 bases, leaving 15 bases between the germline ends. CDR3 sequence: CSVDTVDGPSGNTIYF. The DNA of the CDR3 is TGCAGCGTTGACACCGTCGACGGCCCCTCTGGAAACACCATATATTTT.

CDR3 bases: TGCGCCAGCAAAATTGTTCCCCCGAACACTGAAGCTTTCTTT. Protein product: CASKIVPPNTEAFF. V is TRBV4-1 and J is TRBJ1-1; no clear D. The CDR3 consists of 14 residues. Trimming took 7 bases from V and 1 from J, leaving 13 bases between them. The germline gives CDR1 MGHRA, CDR2 YSYEKL.

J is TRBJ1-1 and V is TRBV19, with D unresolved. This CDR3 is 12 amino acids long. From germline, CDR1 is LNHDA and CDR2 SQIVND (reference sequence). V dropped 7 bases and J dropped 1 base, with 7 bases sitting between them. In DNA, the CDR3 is TGTGCCAGTAATGTGGGGAACACTGAAGCTTTCTTT. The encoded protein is CASNVGNTEAFF.